A single sample is the source of the 21 T cell receptor beta chains below, sequenced in a study of tumor-infiltrating lymphocytes in oesophageal squamous cell carcinoma. TCRdb ran MiXCR on the PCR reads and lists one entry per CDR3 protein. The sample yields just under 20,000 distinct CDR3 sequences, 40% to 50% seen once. The sequenced sample was normal esophageal tissue next to the tumor. These receptors were collected from a male donor with esophageal squamous cell carcinoma.

Worth noting for this clonotype: A clone one base away is much larger, so this may be a read error. The V and J genes are TRBV11-3 and TRBJ2-5; D call uncertain. The germline V gene has CDR1 SGHNT and CDR2 YENEEA. CDR3 length: 13 amino acids. V was trimmed by 4 bases and J by 11 bases, leaving 17 bases between them. CDR3 in amino acids: CASSSNSYNEQYF. CDR3 in DNA: TGTGCCAGCAGCTCAAACAGCTACAATGAGCAGTACTTC.

This clonotype was seen ten or more times. With a much larger clone just one base away, this may be a read error. V is TRBV7-2 and J is TRBJ2-7, with 11 bases fitting TRBD2. The CDR3 has 15 residues. V trimming: 3 bases; J trimming: 7 bases; junction bases outside the gene matches: 8. CDR1 and CDR2 from the germline V gene are SGHTA and FQGNSA. CDR3 nucleotides: TGTGCCAGCAGCTTCACTAGCGGGAGTGGCAATGAGCAGTACTTC. As protein: CASSFTSGSGNEQYF.

Points on this clonotype: A single base separates this from a much larger clone, so it may be a read error. The V call is TRBV5-4, the J call TRBJ2-7, with 10 positions matching TRBD2. The DNA end lines up better with TRBJ2-1; the J call may be wrong. Per germline, CDR1 SGHNT and CDR2 YYREEE (reference sequence). This CDR3 region has 15 residues. CDR3 loop: CASSSPGLANYEQFF. CDR3 coding DNA: TGTGCCAGCAGCTCCCCGGGACTAGCGAACTACGAGCAGTTCTTC.

V usage is TRBV7-3 and J usage is TRBJ2-3, with D perhaps given as TRBD1 or TRBD2 (5 bases each). CDR3 length equals 15 residues. V was clipped by 1 base and J by 6 bases, with 14 bases between them. Germline CDR1 and CDR2: SGHTA and FQGTGA. CDR3 in amino acids: CASSLRGIVTDTQYF. CDR3 in DNA: TGTGCCAGCAGCTTAAGGGGGATAGTTACCGATACGCAGTATTTT. Filled out from reference TRBV7-3 and TRBJ2-3, the complete variable domain reads GAGVSQTPSNKVTEKGKYVELRCDPISGHTALYWYRQSLGQGPEFLIYFQGTGAADDSGLPNDRFFAVRPEGSVSTLKIQRTERGDSAVYLCASSLRGIVTDTQYFGPGTRLTVL.

This clonotype is labeled medium-sized. CDR3 nucleotides: TGTGCCAGCAGTCCGGACAGGGGTCGAACTGAAGCTTTCTTT. Encoded protein: CASSPDRGRTEAFF. The rearrangement joins TRBV7-8 to TRBJ1-1; 9 bases agree with TRBD1. Germline assignment: CDR1 SGHVS and CDR2 FQNEAQ. The length of the CDR3 is 14 residues. V shed 6 bases and J 5 bases; nucleotides not matched to a gene: 7.

Turning to this clonotype: Since the CDR3 does not end with the conserved phenylalanine or tryptophan, this likely comes from a read error. The limits of the CDR3 on the DNA are not certain, so only TCRdb's listed CDR3 is given. V usage is TRBV7-2 and J usage is TRBJ2-7; TRBD1 was called by the table and not checked on the DNA. The germline gives CDR1 SGHTA, CDR2 FQGNSA. The CDR3 is 16 residues long, counting both termini. The CDR3 region is CASRSRDRGGEQYFGS.

This chain joins TRBV7-2 and TRBJ2-3; 14 bases agree with TRBD2. Losses at the gene ends were 0 bases for V and 0 bases for J; bases not matched to a gene: 8. Germline CDR1 SGHTA, CDR2 FQGNSA. The CDR3 loop spans 20 amino acids. The chain's CDR3 is CASSLAPGLAGGASTDTQYF. The CDR3 DNA follows: TGTGCCAGCAGCTTAGCCCCCGGACTAGCGGGAGGTGCTAGCACAGATACGCAGTATTTT.

V gene TRBV10-1 combines with J gene TRBJ2-7, with TRBD2 matching 14 bases. The CDR3 has 15 residues. Germline CDR1 WNHNN, CDR2 SYGVQD (reference sequence). Trimming cost V 0 bases and J 7 bases; bases outside gene matches: 2. CDR3 nucleotides: TGCGCCAGCAGTGAGTCGGGACTAGCGGGAGAAGAGCAGTACTTC. It encodes CASSESGLAGEEQYF.

This clonotype was seen a few times. The chain employs TRBV28 and TRBJ1-4, with a possible D match to TRBD1 (6 bases). V was clipped by 7 bases and J by 5 bases, with 17 bases between them. The V gene's germline CDR1 is MDHEN and CDR2 SYDVKM. The CDR3 has 15 residues. CDR3 sequence: CASTLGGGLNEKLFF. Written as DNA, the CDR3 is TGTGCCAGCACACTAGGAGGGGGTTTAAATGAAAAACTGTTTTTT.

The chain couples TRBV7-3 to TRBJ2-1; D gene uncertain. This CDR3 has 13 amino acids. V shed 2 bases and J shed 5 bases, with 7 bases lying between them. Germline CDR1 SGHTA, CDR2 FQGTGA. CDR3 coding DNA: TGTGCCAGCAGCTTATCGGTGGACAATGAGCAGTTCTTC. As protein: CASSLSVDNEQFF. Using reference TRBV7-3 and TRBJ2-1 for the parts outside the CDR3, the full variable domain is GAGVSQTPSNKVTEKGKYVELRCDPISGHTALYWYRQSLGQGPEFLIYFQGTGAADDSGLPNDRFFAVRPEGSVSTLKIQRTERGDSAVYLCASSLSVDNEQFFGPGTRLTVL.

A remark on this clonotype: A read error may produce the germline difference seen at one junction end. The J gene is TRBJ2-5, the V gene TRBV5-4; 8 bases are a match to TRBD1. The germline CDR1 and CDR2 sequences are SGHNT and YYREEE (reference sequence). There are 16 residues in the CDR3. The CDR3 DNA is TGCGCCAGCAGCTTGGGGCGGGACAGGAGCTACAATGAGCAGTACTTC. It codes for CASSLGRDRSYNEQYF.

Many counts were recorded for this clonotype. V gene TRBV6-2 or TRBV6-3 combines with J gene TRBJ2-6; D not resolved. This CDR3 region has 16 residues. Trimming stripped 0 bases from V and 4 bases from J, with 10 bases between. Germline CDR1 and CDR2: MNHEY and SVGEGT. The DNA of the CDR3 is TGTGCCAGCAGTTACTCAAGGAACAAAGGGGCCAACGTCCTGACTTTC. It specifies CASSYSRNKGANVLTF.

This clonotype was seen many times. A clone one base away is much larger, so this may be a read error. The chain joins TRBV7-9 to TRBJ2-7; 8 bases fit TRBD2. This CDR3 region has 16 residues. J was trimmed by 7 bases and V by 5 bases; bases with no gene match: 16. Germline V gives CDR1 SEHNR, CDR2 FQNEAQ (reference sequence). The CDR3 here is CASSTGLSGSGNEQYF. In DNA form, the CDR3 reads TGTGCCAGCAGCACAGGTCTGAGCGGGAGCGGCAATGAGCAGTACTTC.

The chain has TRBV11-2 and TRBJ2-5; 10 bases fit TRBD1. The J call may be in error: the DNA end matches TRBJ2-1 better. This CDR3 is 14 amino acids long. Looked up from germline, CDR1 is SGHAT and CDR2 is FQNNGV. CDR3 sequence (DNA): TGTGCCAGCAGCTTAGTTGGGACAGGGGATGAGCAGTTCTTC. Its translation is CASSLVGTGDEQFF.

The V and J genes are TRBV6-4 and TRBJ2-1; D is uncertain. CDR1 and CDR2 from the germline V gene are MRHNA and SNTAGT. This CDR3 region has 13 residues. V was shortened by 2 bases and J by 4 bases, with 6 bases between the two germline ends. The CDR3 DNA follows: TGTGCCAGCAGTGACGGCGATTACAATGAGCAGTTCTTC. This gives the protein CASSDGDYNEQFF.

J is TRBJ1-1 and V is TRBV7-8; D uncertain. Germline-derived CDR1 and CDR2 are SGHVS and FQNEAQ. Trimming stripped 5 bases from V and 2 bases from J, with 12 bases between. This CDR3 spans 14 amino acids. Written as DNA, the CDR3 is TGTGCCAGCAGCCCCGGAGCGGGTAACACTGAAGCTTTCTTT. Translation: CASSPGAGNTEAFF.

This clonotype was found once. The genes are TRBV7-2 and TRBJ2-1; D is undetermined. The last part of the DNA fits TRBJ2-7 better; the J call may be wrong. The CDR3 spans 15 residues. Germline CDR1 is SGHTA and CDR2 is FQGNSA. In DNA form, the CDR3 reads TGTGCCAGCAGCTCGATGCTTACAGCCTACAATGAGCAGTACTTC. Its protein is CASSSMLTAYNEQYF.

The V call is TRBV7-2, the J call TRBJ2-3, with D perhaps matching TRBD1 (5 bases). Gene TRBJ1-1 matches the end of the DNA better, so the J call may be wrong. CDR1 and CDR2 (germline): SGHTA, FQGNSA. There are 15 residues in the CDR3. DNA for the CDR3: TGTGCCAGCAGCCCACGGGGCAGCTCTAACACTGAAGCTTTCTTT. Its translation: CASSPRGSSNTEAFF.

Concerning this clonotype itself: A single base separates this from a much larger clone, so it may be a read error. The V and J genes are TRBV19 and TRBJ2-3; possibly TRBD2 for D (5 bases). V was trimmed by 4 bases and J by 14 bases, leaving 19 bases between them. Germline lookup yields CDR1 LNHDA and CDR2 SQIVND (reference sequence). The CDR3 runs to 13 residues. The DNA for the CDR3 is TGTGCCAGTAGTACCCGTAGCACCGGGGAGCTGTATTTT. This encodes CASSTRSTGELYF. Drawing the rest from reference TRBV19 and TRBJ2-3, the complete variable domain is DGGITQSPKYLFRKEGQNVTLSCEQNLNHDAMYWYRQDPGQGLRLIYYSQIVNDFQKGDIAEGYSVSREKKESFPLTVTSAQKNPTAFYLCASSTRSTGELYFGPGTRLTVL.

Comments on this clonotype: In this CDR3 the conserved last residue, phenylalanine or tryptophan, is missing, so a read error is likely. The DNA is left out, because the CDR3 cannot be placed on it with certainty; the CDR3 is given as TCRdb lists it. This chain uses TRBV7-6 with TRBJ2-7; the D call of TRBD2 is as the table states it, not checked on the DNA. The CDR3 has 10 residues if both end residues are counted. Germline V gives CDR1 SGHVS, CDR2 FNYEAQ. The CDR3 protein is CASRGLTLHT.

The V and J genes are TRBV7-6 and TRBJ2-4, with 12 positions matching TRBD2. The DNA end is a closer match to TRBJ2-1, so the J assignment may be wrong. This CDR3 has 19 residues. The germline V gene encodes CDR1 SGHVS and CDR2 FNYEAQ. The CDR3 DNA reads TGTGCCAGCAGCTTATATGGACTAGCGGGACCCGAGGGAGGGAATGAGCAGTTCTTC. Amino acid sequence: CASSLYGLAGPEGGNEQFF.